The 25 T cell receptor beta chains given below trace back to one sample, sequenced in a study of read filtering for tumor transcriptome and immune sequencing (dated by TCRdb to about 2020). The run used an Illumina HiSeq 4000. Starting from around 400 ng RNA, TCR libraries were constructed with the Immunoverse kit using molecular barcoded adaptors that cover the alpha/delta and beta/gamma chains. TCRdb reworked the public reads: Q25 trimming with fastp, MiXCR clone assembly, productive beta chains retained. Here each entry gathers all rows of one CDR3 protein and keeps the most common genes and DNA. Counted in this sample were 5,000 to 6,000 distinct CDR3 sequences; about 20% of them appeared once. The ten largest clones represent 19% of the sample. Sequencing was performed on a population of CD138-negative cells sorted from bone marrow. The cell subset or site label of this sample denotes: bone marrow mononuclear cells depleted of CD138+ plasma/myeloma cells by negative magnetic selection. Source of these receptors: a donor over 35 with multiple myeloma.

About this clonotype itself: This sequence is one base from a far larger clone and is likely a read error. The chain recombines TRBV6-6 with TRBJ2-1; D remains ambiguous. CDR3 length: 13 amino acids. Trimming removed 8 bases at V and 2 bases at J, with 10 bases between. Germline CDR1 reads MNHNY; CDR2 reads SVGAGI (reference sequence). CDR3 region: CASAIEAYNEQFF. The CDR3 DNA sequence: TGTGCCAGCGCTATAGAAGCCTACAATGAGCAGTTCTTC.

This clonotype rates as medium-sized (0.01 to 0.1%). The chain has TRBV10-3 and TRBJ2-3; D gene uncertain. The CDR3 spans 14 residues. CDR1 ENHRY and CDR2 SYGVKD come from the germline V gene. Trimming left V 3 bases short and J 4 bases short, with 11 bases between. CDR3: CAISESGPADTQYF. Written as DNA, the CDR3 is TGTGCCATCAGTGAATCCGGACCTGCAGATACGCAGTATTTT.

A word on this clonotype: One base separates it from a far larger clone, so it is likely a read error. V is TRBV6-1 and J is TRBJ2-7; TRBD1 is a possible D gene (7 bases). The germline V gene has CDR1 MNHNS and CDR2 SASEGT. This CDR3 region has 15 residues. The chain's CDR3 is CASSPQGRGTYGQYF. The CDR3 nucleotides are TGTGCCAGCAGTCCTCAGGGCAGGGGGACTTACGGGCAGTACTTC.

Concerning this clonotype: With only one base between it and a far larger clone, this is likely a read error. The chain joins TRBV7-9 to TRBJ1-3; 7 positions match TRBD1. CDR3 size: 15 residues. CDR1 and CDR2 (germline): SEHNR, FQNEAQ (reference sequence). With V trimmed by 5 bases and J by 0 bases, 4 bases remained unmatched. The CDR3 bases are TGTGCCAGCAGCAGGGACAGAACCTCTGGAAACACCATATATTTT. This codes for CASSRDRTSGNTIYF.

This clonotype is judged medium-sized (0.01 to 0.1%). The chain links TRBV29-1 to TRBJ2-7; 7 nucleotides agree with TRBD2. Germline CDR1 reads SQVTM; CDR2 reads ANQGSEA. This CDR3 is 13 amino acids long. Trimming took 1 base from V and 2 from J; bases not matched to a gene: 2. The CDR3 loop reads CSVEAGGTYEQYF. In DNA form, the CDR3 reads TGCAGCGTTGAAGCGGGAGGAACCTACGAGCAGTACTTC.

The chain has TRBV10-1 and TRBJ2-3, with D perhaps TRBD1 or TRBD2 (5 bases each). Germline V lookup: CDR1 WNHNN, CDR2 SYGVQD (reference sequence). V lost 6 bases and J 0 bases, leaving 16 bases between the germline ends. CDR3 length equals 16 residues. The CDR3 loop reads CASSEFGRDSTDTQYF. The CDR3 bases are TGCGCCAGCAGCGAATTCGGAAGGGACAGCACAGATACGCAGTATTTT.

By frequency in the sample, this clonotype is medium-sized. J is TRBJ1-1 and V is TRBV20-1; D remains ambiguous. V was pared by 5 bases and J by 2 bases, with 6 bases between. This CDR3 has 11 residues. The germline gives CDR1 DFQATT, CDR2 SNEGSKA (reference sequence). The CDR3 DNA reads TGCAGTGCTGGGATAAACACTGAAGCTTTCTTT. Translating gives CSAGINTEAFF.

This rearrangement joins TRBV7-3 to TRBJ2-2; TRBD2 matches at 8 bases. Germline V gives CDR1 SGHTA, CDR2 FQGTGA. V was clipped by 2 bases and J by 4 bases; unmatched bases: 3. The CDR3 is 15 residues long. CDR3: CASSLVAGGTGELFF. The CDR3 DNA reads as TGTGCCAGCAGCTTAGTGGCGGGAGGCACCGGGGAGCTGTTTTTT.

This clonotype was observed a few times. The chain is built from TRBV20-1 and TRBJ1-5, with D possibly matching TRBD1 (5 bases). Per the germline V gene, CDR1 is DFQATT and CDR2 is SNEGSKA (reference sequence). The CDR3 contains 13 residues. V was clipped by 5 bases and J by 5 bases, with 13 bases between them. This chain's CDR3 is CSAERDVYQPQHF. The CDR3 DNA follows: TGCAGTGCTGAAAGGGACGTTTATCAGCCCCAGCATTTT.

By share, this clonotype ranks as medium-sized. The V and J genes are TRBV3-1 and TRBJ1-1, with 10 bases lining up with TRBD1. The J segment lost 1 base and the V segment lost 4 bases, leaving 6 bases of the junction unmatched. From germline, CDR1 is LGHDT and CDR2 YNNKEL (reference sequence). The CDR3 consists of 16 residues. The CDR3 DNA is TGTGCCAGCAGCCCCGGGACAGGGGCGTGGAACACTGAAGCTTTCTTT. This encodes CASSPGTGAWNTEAFF.

By share of the sample, this clonotype is medium-sized (0.01 to 0.1%). The rearrangement uses TRBV18 and TRBJ1-1; TRBD1 matches at 7 bases. The length of the CDR3 is 16 residues. J lost 7 bases, V lost 3 bases, and 14 bases had no gene match. Germline-derived CDR1 and CDR2 are KGHSH and LQKENI. Here the CDR3 reads CASSPLGGQGEGEAFF. CDR3 DNA: TGTGCCAGCTCACCCCTTGGAGGGCAGGGGGAGGGTGAAGCTTTCTTT. Using reference TRBV18 and TRBJ1-1 for the parts outside the CDR3, the full variable domain is NAGVMQNPRHLVRRRGQEARLRCSPMKGHSHVYWYRQLPEEGLKFMVYLQKENIIDESGMPKERFSAEFPKEGPSILRIQQVVRGDSAAYFCASSPLGGQGEGEAFFGQGTRLTVV.

A remark on this clonotype: With only one base between it and a far larger clone, this is likely a read error. The chain is built from TRBV7-2 and TRBJ2-1, with D perhaps TRBD2 (6 bases). This CDR3 has 15 amino acids. Between the trimmed V and J ends, which lost 2 bases and 7 bases, there was a span of 15 bases. In germline, CDR1 is SGHTA, CDR2 FQGNSA. The CDR3 DNA reads as TGTGCCAGCAGCTTATTCCCGGGAGTGGGGAATGAGCAGTTCTTC. This translates into CASSLFPGVGNEQFF. Full variable domain (missing parts from reference TRBV7-2 and TRBJ2-1): GAGVSQSPSNKVTEKGKDVELRCDPISGHTALYWYRQSLGQGLEFLIYFQGNSAPDKSGLPSDRFSAERTGGSVSTLTIQRTQQEDSAVYLCASSLFPGVGNEQFFGPGTRLTVL.

This clonotype is judged medium-sized (0.01 to 0.1%). The chain recombines TRBV3-1 with TRBJ2-2; D tentatively reads TRBD1 or TRBD2 (6 bases each). The CDR3 is 15 amino acids. From germline, CDR1 is LGHDT and CDR2 YNNKEL (reference sequence). V was cut by 4 bases and J by 8 bases, with 17 bases left in between. The CDR3 sequence: CASSRGANLAGELFF. The CDR3 nucleotides are TGTGCCAGCAGCCGGGGGGCCAACCTGGCGGGGGAGCTGTTTTTT.

This clonotype is medium-sized (0.01 to 0.1%). This sequence joins TRBV6-4 and TRBJ2-2; D call uncertain. CDR3 length: 13 residues. Germline CDR1 reads MRHNA; CDR2 reads SNTAGT. Trimming pared 0 bases from V and 7 bases from J, leaving 6 bases between. Here the CDR3 DNA reads TGTGCCAGCAGTGACTCGAATAACGGGGAGCTGTTTTTT. It is translated as CASSDSNNGELFF.

A word on this clonotype: The junction departs from germline at one end; a sequencing error may be responsible. J is TRBJ1-1 and V is TRBV9; the match to TRBD1 covers 8 bases. Germline V gene sequence: CDR1 SGDLS, CDR2 YYNGEE. CDR3 length: 13 amino acids. CDR3 loop: CASSHQGATEAIF. The CDR3 region has the DNA TGTGCCAGCAGCCATCAGGGGGCCACGGAAGCTATCTTT.

This clonotype was picked up many times. V is TRBV12-3 or TRBV12-4 and J is TRBJ2-2, with D perhaps TRBD1 (6 bases). The CDR3 has 15 residues. The V end was cut by 3 bases, the J end by 5 bases, with 13 bases between. In DNA form, the CDR3 reads TGTGCCAGCAGTTTCCGGGACACCTGGACCGGGGAGCTGTTTTTT. The encoded protein is CASSFRDTWTGELFF.

This clonotype is labeled medium-sized. The chain employs TRBV7-2 and TRBJ1-4; TRBD1 might be the D (6 bases). V lost 5 bases and J lost 8, with 15 bases in between. Germline V gives CDR1 SGHTA, CDR2 FQGNSA. There are 14 residues in the CDR3. The CDR3 DNA sequence: TGTGCCAGCAGCCTACAGGGTGCTGGCGAAAAACTGTTTTTT. This sequence encodes CASSLQGAGEKLFF.

This clonotype rates as medium-sized. The chain combines TRBV28 with TRBJ2-1; D gene uncertain. V gave up 4 bases and J gave up 2 bases, with 15 bases separating them. The CDR3 length is 16 residues. Germline assignment: CDR1 MDHEN and CDR2 SYDVKM. CDR3 sequence: CASSSIRTAPYNEQFF. The CDR3 DNA reads TGTGCCAGCAGTTCTATCCGGACCGCGCCCTACAATGAGCAGTTCTTC.

Notes on this clonotype: The junction does not match germline at one end; this may be a read error. The chain uses TRBV3-1 and TRBJ2-3, with D perhaps TRBD1 (5 bases). The DNA end favors TRBJ2-5, so the J call may be wrong. The CDR3 is 15 amino acids. CDR1 and CDR2 (germline): LGHDT, YNNKEL (reference sequence). The CDR3 protein is CASGQERPGPETQYF. CDR3 DNA: TGTGCCAGCGGCCAAGAACGGCCAGGGCCAGAGACCCAGTACTTC.

In its sample, this clonotype ranks as medium-sized. CDR3 protein: CASSLTGTAYEQYF. CDR3 nucleotides: TGCGCCAGCAGCTTGACCGGGACAGCGTACGAGCAGTACTTC. V usage is TRBV5-1 and J usage is TRBJ2-7; 7 bases map to TRBD1. V trimming: 1 base; J trimming: 4 bases; junction bases outside the gene matches: 5. CDR3 length equals 14 residues. Germline loops: CDR1 SGHRS, CDR2 YFSETQ.

Turning to this clonotype: In this CDR3 the conserved last residue, phenylalanine or tryptophan, is missing, so a read error is likely. This chain connects TRBV4-2 to TRBJ2-7, with 7 bases that match TRBD2. Germline V gene data show CDR1 as LGHNA and CDR2 as YNFKEQ. V lost 1 base and J lost 4; bases outside the gene matches: 7. The CDR3 is 15 residues long. The CDR3 region has the DNA TGTGCCAGCAGCCAAGGGCCGACTAGCTTTTACGAGCAGTACCTC. Protein: CASSQGPTSFYEQYL.

Within the sample, this clonotype is medium-sized. The rearrangement links TRBV4-1 to TRBJ2-2; 10 nucleotides match TRBD2. Germline assignment: CDR1 MGHRA and CDR2 YSYEKL. With V trimmed by 4 bases and J by 3 bases, 8 bases remained unmatched. This CDR3 region has 17 residues. CDR3 amino acids: CASSRPLAGGHTGELFF. Written as DNA, the CDR3 is TGCGCCAGCAGCCGGCCATTAGCGGGAGGACACACCGGGGAGCTGTTTTTT.

V gene TRBV4-2 combines with J gene TRBJ2-1; 15 nucleotides match TRBD2. The CDR3 covers 17 residues. Germline CDR1 LGHNA, CDR2 YNFKEQ. V trimming: 2 bases; J trimming: 8 bases; junction bases outside the gene matches: 7. The CDR3 reads CASSQKSGTSGRHEQFF. The CDR3 region has the DNA TGTGCCAGCAGCCAAAAATCCGGGACTAGCGGGAGGCATGAGCAGTTCTTC.

This clonotype rates as medium-sized (0.01 to 0.1%). This chain links TRBV7-9 with TRBJ2-7; perhaps TRBD2 as D (6 bases). Germline values: CDR1 SEHNR, CDR2 FQNEAQ (reference sequence). The CDR3 is 14 amino acids. V was pared by 5 bases and J by 2 bases, with 13 bases between. CDR3 sequence: CASSPAWGAYEQYF. Here the CDR3 DNA reads TGTGCCAGCAGCCCTGCGTGGGGGGCCTACGAGCAGTACTTC. Complete variable domain (other parts from reference TRBV7-9 and TRBJ2-7): DTGVSQNPRHKITKRGQNVTFRCDPISEHNRLYWYRQTLGQGPEFLTYFQNEAQLEKSRLLSDRFSAERPKGSFSTLEIQRTEQGDSAMYLCASSPAWGAYEQYFGPGTRLTVT.

Regarding this clonotype: At one of its ends the junction is not consistent with the germline gene, which may arise from a read error. The chain carries TRBV20-1 and TRBJ2-3; 8 bases agree with TRBD2. The CDR3 is 14 amino acids. The germline V gene has CDR1 DFQATT and CDR2 SNEGSKA (reference sequence). CDR3 protein: CSAFGLGLADTLYF. For the CDR3, the DNA is TGCAGTGCCTTCGGACTAGGACTAGCAGATACGCTGTATTTT.